The sequence of this T cell receptor (beta chain) was determined in a study of tumour-infiltrating T cells in Burkitt lymphoma. CDR1 KGHSH and CDR2 LQKENI come from the germline V gene. The CDR3 is 12 residues long. Trimming left V 3 bases short and J 10 bases short, with 10 bases between. The data were produced by immunoSEQ multiplex PCR, yet TCRdb's version contains in-frame clones alone and is incomplete. This table has approximately 46,000 clones, around 30% appearing once. This receptor was obtained from a human donor with Burkitt lymphoma. V usage is TRBV18 and J usage is TRBJ1-3; a weak D match, TRBD1 (5 bases). Sequenced material: tumor tissue. CDR3 nucleotides: TGTGCCAGCTCACCGGGGGGAACTACCATATATTTT. Encoded protein: CASSPGGTTIYF.